One sample yielded the 15 T cell receptor beta chains listed below, sequenced in a study of cytomegalovirus exposure and HLA in healthy donors. Primers included in the PCR were 60 Vbeta and 13 Jbeta primers. Some clones are missing from TCRdb's copy, which holds only in-frame ones; the method was immunoSEQ multiplex PCR. The data contain 95,000 to 150,000 clones, roughly 80% of them seen just once; the ten biggest clones take up approximately 3.5%. The sample taken for sequencing was PBMCs. All receptors derive from a woman aged 40 to 50 in good health and CMV-seropositive.

The V gene is TRBV27, the J gene TRBJ1-2; D is undetermined. Deletions cut 5 bases from V and 1 base from J, with 14 bases between. The CDR3 is made up of 15 amino acids. Germline V gives CDR1 MNHEY, CDR2 SMNVEV (reference sequence). The CDR3 region is CASSPDSGINYGYTF. CDR3 bases: TGTGCCAGCAGTCCCGATTCCGGGATTAACTATGGCTACACCTTC.

The rearrangement links TRBV10-3 to TRBJ2-3; TRBD2 aligns across 9 bases. V gave up 8 bases and J gave up 3 bases; unmatched junction bases: 6. Germline lookup yields CDR1 ENHRY and CDR2 SYGVKD. The CDR3 is 14 amino acids. The CDR3 DNA reads TGTGCCATCGGGCGGGAGGGCCAAACAGATACGCAGTATTTT. Translating gives CAIGREGQTDTQYF.

The gene calls are TRBV6-6 and TRBJ2-2; no clear D gene. Per the germline V gene, CDR1 is MNHNY and CDR2 is SVGAGI (reference sequence). The CDR3 consists of 15 residues. V was cut by 2 bases and J by 3 bases, with 10 bases left in between. The CDR3 DNA is TGTGCCAGCAGTTACGGGCAGGCCTACACCGGGGAGCTGTTTTTT. Encoded protein: CASSYGQAYTGELFF.

DNA for the CDR3: TGTGCCAGCAGCTTATGGGCGGGAGTAAGCTATGGCTACACCTTC. Amino acids: CASSLWAGVSYGYTF. The chain is built from TRBV11-2 and TRBJ1-2; unclear D gene. The length of the CDR3 is 15 residues. CDR1 is SGHAT and CDR2 is FQNNGV in the germline V gene. V was cut by 2 bases and J by 4 bases, with 14 bases left in between.

The V gene is TRBV15, the J gene TRBJ2-3; 13 nucleotides line up with TRBD2. CDR1 is LNHNV, CDR2 YYDKDF, per germline (reference sequence). The CDR3 covers 17 residues. V lost 5 bases, J lost 3 bases, and 8 bases stayed unmatched. Written as DNA, the CDR3 is TGTGCCACCAGCCGCGGACTAGCGGGAGCGGTGACAGATACGCAGTATTTT. Translating gives CATSRGLAGAVTDTQYF. The variable domain in full, completed from reference TRBV15 and TRBJ2-3, reads DAMVIQNPRYQVTQFGKPVTLSCSQTLNHNVMYWYQQKSSQAPKLLFHYYDKDFNNEADTPDNFQSRRPNTSFCFLDIRSPGLGDTAMYLCATSRGLAGAVTDTQYFGPGTRLTVL.

This clone was counted a single time. One end of the junction fails to match germline, which may point to a read error. The chain is built from TRBV27 and TRBJ2-1, with D possibly being TRBD2 (5 bases). There are 14 residues in the CDR3. Per germline, CDR1 MNHEY and CDR2 SMNVEV (reference sequence). The CDR3 DNA reads as TGTGCCATCAGTTTACCCGGAGGTCGCAATGAGCAGTTCTTC. It codes for CAISLPGGRNEQFF.

The genes are TRBV9 and TRBJ1-1; perhaps TRBD1 as D (5 bases). Germline CDR1 and CDR2: SGDLS and YYNGEE. The ends were cut back, 5 bases at V and 5 bases at J, with 10 bases in the middle. This CDR3 region has 12 residues. As DNA, the CDR3 is TGTGCCAGCAGGGGCGGGGGAACTGAAGCTTTCTTT. Its translation: CASRGGGTEAFF. The entire variable domain, with the rest obtained from reference TRBV9 and TRBJ1-1, is as follows: DSGVTQTPKHLITATGQRVTLRCSPRSGDLSVYWYQQSLDQGLQFLIQYYNGEERAKGNILERFSAQQFPDLHSELNLSSLELGDSALYFCASRGGGTEAFFGQGTRLTVV.

In its sample, this clone was seen a few times. This chain joins TRBV11-2 and TRBJ2-2; 13 nucleotides match TRBD2. Unmatched junction bases numbered 6, after V lost 3 bases and J lost 5 bases. Germline V gene lookup returns CDR1 SGHAT and CDR2 FQNNGV. This CDR3 region has 17 residues. CDR3 sequence reads: CASSLELAGGETGELFF. CDR3 in DNA: TGTGCCAGCAGCTTGGAACTAGCGGGAGGGGAGACCGGGGAGCTGTTTTTT.

This clone was seen more than once but under ten times. The rearrangement uses TRBV5-1 and TRBJ1-2; 8 bases fit TRBD1. Per the germline V gene, CDR1 is SGHRS and CDR2 is YFSETQ. V shed 2 bases, J shed 7 bases, and the junction held 7 bases outside the gene matches. This CDR3 is 14 amino acids long. The CDR3 spells CASSFSGGEGGYTF. The CDR3 nucleotides are TGCGCCAGCAGCTTTTCAGGGGGCGAGGGTGGCTACACCTTC.

The gene calls are TRBV9 and TRBJ1-1; D might be TRBD1 (6 bases). The V gene lost 4 bases and the J gene lost 1 base, with 20 bases spanning the gap. This CDR3 spans 17 amino acids. Germline CDR1 is SGDLS and CDR2 is YYNGEE. CDR3 coding DNA: TGTGCCAGCAGCCGAAATGAGGACAGCCATCCGAACACTGAAGCTTTCTTT. It is translated as CASSRNEDSHPNTEAFF.

The chain couples TRBV4-1 to TRBJ2-5; 11 nucleotides line up with TRBD2. With the DNA end fitting TRBJ2-7 better, the J assignment may be wrong. This CDR3 region has 16 residues. The germline gives CDR1 MGHRA, CDR2 YSYEKL. The CDR3 is CASSQPLAGVSYEQYF. The CDR3 bases are TGCGCCAGCAGCCAGCCACTAGCGGGAGTTTCCTACGAGCAGTACTTC.

The chain has TRBV19 and TRBJ2-1, with D maybe TRBD2 (5 bases). Per germline, CDR1 LNHDA and CDR2 SQIVND (reference sequence). V dropped 10 bases and J dropped 9 bases, with 22 bases sitting between them. This CDR3 comprises 14 residues. CDR3 protein: CATTLGAGTSEQFF. The CDR3 coding sequence is TGTGCCACCACATTGGGAGCAGGTACCAGTGAGCAGTTCTTC.

The chain couples TRBV19 to TRBJ2-2, with D possibly matching TRBD1 (7 bases). The germline gives CDR1 LNHDA, CDR2 SQIVND (reference sequence). The CDR3 is 13 amino acids. Trimming removed 8 bases from V and 5 bases from J, with 12 bases in between. The CDR3, as DNA: TGTGCCAGTGACAGGGCGGGAACCGGGGAGCTGTTTTTT. Its protein is CASDRAGTGELFF.

V gene TRBV28 combines with J gene TRBJ2-5; unclear D gene. The J call is in doubt because the DNA end fits TRBJ2-7 better. From germline, CDR1 is MDHEN and CDR2 SYDVKM. The CDR3 has 14 amino acids. The CDR3 nucleotides are TGTGCCAGCAGTTTAATGAGTTCGGTCCACGAGCAGTACTTC. This translates into CASSLMSSVHEQYF.

The V and J genes are TRBV4-2 and TRBJ2-1, with D possibly matching TRBD2 (5 bases). Germline assignment: CDR1 LGHNA and CDR2 YNFKEQ. Trimming stripped 0 bases from V and 8 bases from J, with 14 bases between. The CDR3 has 15 residues. The CDR3 nucleotides read TGTGCCAGCAGCCAAGAGGTCCTAGCTACACATGAGCAGTTCTTC. It translates to CASSQEVLATHEQFF.